The 29 T cell receptor beta chains below were found in one sample sequenced in a study of OX40 agonist ivuxolimab in advanced cancers. The method was the immunoSEQ multiplex PCR assay. What TCRdb holds here is the immuneACCESS table cut down to in-frame rearrangements. Part of the clones is not present; checked against another copy, under half of the missing clones reflect an unresolved V gene, and the others are unexplained. This sample has 55,000 to 85,000 clones in its table, and around nine tenths of those were observed once. The ten largest clones capture 1.3% of the sample. This specimen was CD4+ or CD8+ T cells sorted from blood, taken in a trial of the OX40 agonist ivuxolimab. The receptors come from an adult with an advanced solid tumor such as melanoma, head and neck, liver or kidney cancer.

The V and J genes are TRBV5-6 and TRBJ2-3, with TRBD1 matching 8 bases. V shed 4 bases, J shed 3 bases, and the junction held 10 bases outside the gene matches. Germline V gene data show CDR1 as SGHDT and CDR2 as YYEEEE. This CDR3 comprises 16 residues. The CDR3 DNA follows: TGTGCCAGCAGCAGCTCGAGGCAGGGGGCAACAGATACGCAGTATTTT. Amino acid sequence: CASSSSRQGATDTQYF.

The J gene is TRBJ1-6, the V gene TRBV6-1, with TRBD1 identical over 8 bases. There are 15 residues in the CDR3. Per germline, CDR1 MNHNS and CDR2 SASEGT. Germline trimming cut 3 bases from V and 7 bases from J; bases unmatched to any gene: 5. In DNA, the CDR3 is TGTGCCAGCAGTGAGACAGGGGCTACGAATTCACCCCTCCACTTT. Translated, it gives CASSETGATNSPLHF.

This chain connects TRBV29-1 to TRBJ1-4; tentatively, D is TRBD1 (5 bases). CDR1 is SQVTM, CDR2 ANQGSEA, per germline. V shed 4 bases and J shed 12 bases, with 12 bases lying between them. There are 11 residues in the CDR3. The CDR3 is CSVAEVGELFF. DNA for the CDR3: TGCAGCGTTGCAGAAGTGGGGGAACTGTTTTTT.

This chain uses TRBV7-2 with TRBJ1-5; TRBD1 is a possible D gene (6 bases). The V end lost 2 bases, the J end lost 2 bases, and 16 bases lay between the germline ends. The CDR3 contains 17 residues. Germline V gives CDR1 SGHTA, CDR2 FQGNSA. CDR3 in DNA: TGTGCCAGCAGCTTACGGGCGGGGGCGGCAGGCAATCAGCCCCAGCATTTT. Encoded protein: CASSLRAGAAGNQPQHF. Combining the CDR3 with reference TRBV7-2 and TRBJ1-5 gives the whole variable domain GAGVSQSPSNKVTEKGKDVELRCDPISGHTALYWYRQSLGQGLEFLIYFQGNSAPDKSGLPSDRFSAERTGGSVSTLTIQRTQQEDSAVYLCASSLRAGAAGNQPQHFGDGTRLSIL.

The CDR3 spells CASSVGPLPWSEDEKLFF. As DNA, the CDR3 is TGTGCCAGCAGCGTAGGCCCCCTCCCGTGGAGCGAAGATGAAAAACTGTTTTTT. V gene TRBV9 combines with J gene TRBJ1-4, with D hard to call. V shed 0 bases and J shed 6 bases, with 21 bases lying between them. CDR1 SGDLS and CDR2 YYNGEE come from the germline V gene. The CDR3 has 18 amino acids.

This chain links TRBV7-2 with TRBJ1-4; the D is unclear. CDR3 length: 13 amino acids. CDR1 SGHTA and CDR2 FQGNSA come from the germline V gene. The germline V and J ends were trimmed by 3 bases and 0 bases, with 2 bases remaining between them. The CDR3 region is CASSFSTNEKLFF. Here the CDR3 DNA reads TGTGCCAGCAGCTTCTCAACTAATGAAAAACTGTTTTTT. The whole variable domain, filled in from reference TRBV7-2 and TRBJ1-4, reads GAGVSQSPSNKVTEKGKDVELRCDPISGHTALYWYRQSLGQGLEFLIYFQGNSAPDKSGLPSDRFSAERTGGSVSTLTIQRTQQEDSAVYLCASSFSTNEKLFFGSGTQLSVL.

The CDR3 region has the DNA TGCGCCAGCAGCCCCGGGGGGGCGGCCTCCTACAATGAGCAGTTCTTC. Translating it yields CASSPGGAASYNEQFF. The genes are TRBV5-1 and TRBJ2-1, with 8 bases lining up with TRBD2. After removal of 4 bases from V and 0 bases from J, the junction contained 6 bases not matched to a gene. Germline CDR1 is SGHRS and CDR2 is YFSETQ. This CDR3 comprises 16 residues.

The chain links TRBV2 to TRBJ1-6; D not resolved. This CDR3 spans 11 amino acids. V lost 3 bases to trimming and J lost 12 bases, with 6 bases between them. Germline values: CDR1 SNHLY, CDR2 FYNNEI. Here the CDR3 reads CASSEGRPLHF. The CDR3 DNA sequence: TGTGCCAGCAGTGAGGGGAGACCCCTCCACTTT.

This sequence joins TRBV6-6 and TRBJ2-3; the match to TRBD2 covers 8 bases. The CDR3 is 16 residues long. J gave up 0 bases and V 6 bases, and 8 bases lay outside the gene matches. CDR1 and CDR2 from the germline V gene are MNHNY and SVGAGI (reference sequence). The CDR3 DNA follows: TGTGCCAGCAGGTATAAACTAGCGGCTAGCACAGATACGCAGTATTTT. Amino acid sequence: CASRYKLAASTDTQYF.

V gene TRBV2 combines with J gene TRBJ1-1; D possibly corresponds to TRBD1 (6 bases). This CDR3 spans 13 amino acids. V was clipped by 4 bases and J by 2 bases, with 8 bases between them. The germline CDR1 and CDR2 sequences are SNHLY and FYNNEI. The CDR3 DNA follows: TGTGCCAGCAGTGGGGACACCAACACTGAAGCTTTCTTT. It specifies CASSGDTNTEAFF. Using reference TRBV2 and TRBJ1-1 for the parts outside the CDR3, the full variable domain is EPEVTQTPSHQVTQMGQEVILRCVPISNHLYFYWYRQILGQKVEFLVSFYNNEISEKSEIFDDQFSVERPDGSNFTLKIRSTKLEDSAMYFCASSGDTNTEAFFGQGTRLTVV.

The gene calls are TRBV13 and TRBJ1-4; TRBD1 matches 8 bases. This CDR3 contains 16 residues. With 3 bases clipped from V and 2 bases from J, the junction kept 5 bases outside the gene matches. Germline CDR1 and CDR2: PRHDT and FYEKMQ (reference sequence). This chain's CDR3 is CASSFGQGRTNEKLFF. CDR3 nucleotide sequence: TGTGCCAGCAGCTTCGGACAGGGACGTACTAATGAAAAACTGTTTTTT.

This rearrangement joins TRBV5-1 to TRBJ2-7; 14 bases are a match to TRBD2. Germline V gene lookup returns CDR1 SGHRS and CDR2 YFSETQ. The junction had 11 bases not matched to a gene; V was cut back by 4 bases and J by 8 bases. The CDR3 spans 16 residues. CDR3 amino acids: CASSPGLAGALRQQYF. The CDR3 DNA follows: TGCGCCAGCAGCCCGGGACTAGCGGGGGCCCTCCGGCAGCAGTACTTC.

V gene TRBV6-1 combines with J gene TRBJ2-3, with 11 bases lining up with TRBD2. V lost 5 bases, J lost 5 bases, and 6 bases stayed unmatched. Germline-derived CDR1 and CDR2 are MNHNS and SASEGT. The CDR3 contains 15 residues. CDR3 loop: CASSRLAGLGDTQYF. CDR3 sequence (DNA): TGTGCCAGCAGTAGACTAGCGGGATTGGGAGATACGCAGTATTTT.

The chain recombines TRBV29-1 with TRBJ1-1, with 8 bases that match TRBD1. V was clipped by 4 bases and J by 5 bases; unmatched bases: 9. Germline lookup yields CDR1 SQVTM and CDR2 ANQGSEA. This CDR3 spans 14 amino acids. The CDR3 nucleotides are TGCAGCGTTGTGGCAGGGGGCGCAAGGACTGAAGCTTTCTTT. Translating it yields CSVVAGGARTEAFF.

This clone turned up a few times. The chain carries TRBV9 and TRBJ2-3, with no clear D. Germline V gives CDR1 SGDLS, CDR2 YYNGEE. The CDR3 sequence is 13 residues long. The germline V and J ends were trimmed by 3 bases and 2 bases, with 7 bases remaining between them. The CDR3 loop is CASSARPTDTQYF. CDR3 sequence (DNA): TGTGCCAGCAGCGCCAGACCCACAGATACGCAGTATTTT.

In this sample, this clone turned up a few times. The chain links TRBV28 to TRBJ1-5; D gene unclear. V lost 1 base to trimming and J lost 7 bases, with 5 bases between them. This CDR3 comprises 12 residues. Germline CDR1 reads MDHEN; CDR2 reads SYDVKM. The CDR3 DNA follows: TGTGCCAGCAGTTTATTGTCCCAGCCCCAGCATTTT. This sequence encodes CASSLLSQPQHF.

The chain joins TRBV9 to TRBJ2-1; a weak D match, TRBD2 (6 bases). Germline assignment: CDR1 SGDLS and CDR2 YYNGEE. The V end was cut by 3 bases, the J end by 9 bases, with 19 bases between. This CDR3 region has 15 residues. CDR3 nucleotide sequence: TGTGCCAGCAGCGAGAGTCCTGGATCGGGAGTTGAGCAGTTCTTC. It codes for CASSESPGSGVEQFF. Full variable domain (rest looked up from reference TRBV9 and TRBJ2-1): DSGVTQTPKHLITATGQRVTLRCSPRSGDLSVYWYQQSLDQGLQFLIQYYNGEERAKGNILERFSAQQFPDLHSELNLSSLELGDSALYFCASSESPGSGVEQFFGPGTRLTVL.

This clone was seen a handful of times. This sequence joins TRBV5-4 and TRBJ2-3; possibly TRBD2 for D (6 bases). Trimming took 7 bases from V and 0 from J, leaving 15 bases between them. CDR1 and CDR2 (germline): SGHNT, YYREEE (reference sequence). The CDR3 is made up of 15 amino acids. The CDR3: CASGRDSSSTDTQYF. CDR3 nucleotide sequence: TGTGCCAGCGGACGGGACTCCTCTAGCACAGATACGCAGTATTTT.

This chain uses TRBV2 with TRBJ2-7; D gene ambiguous. The V gene's germline CDR1 is SNHLY and CDR2 FYNNEI. V lost 6 bases and J lost 0, with 6 bases in between. The CDR3 has 12 amino acids. CDR3 sequence reads: CASRQDSYEQYF. DNA of the CDR3: TGTGCCAGCAGGCAAGACTCCTACGAGCAGTACTTC.

The chain uses TRBV5-6 and TRBJ1-2; D gene unclear. In germline, CDR1 is SGHDT, CDR2 YYEEEE. This CDR3 is 14 amino acids long. V lost 1 base and J lost 4, with 11 bases in between. The CDR3 DNA follows: TGTGCCAGCAGCTTGTTATCGGCGTCCTATGGCTACACCTTC. This codes for CASSLLSASYGYTF. Full variable domain (rest looked up from reference TRBV5-6 and TRBJ1-2): DAGVTQSPTHLIKTRGQQVTLRCSPKSGHDTVSWYQQALGQGPQFIFQYYEEEERQRGNFPDRFSGHQFPNYSSELNVNALLLGDSALYLCASSLLSASYGYTFGSGTRLTVV.

This clone was picked up one time. The genes are TRBV5-8 and TRBJ2-2, with D unresolved. The germline V gene encodes CDR1 SGHTS and CDR2 YDEGEE. The CDR3 extends over 12 amino acids. Trimming cost V 9 bases and J 3 bases, with 9 bases left between them. The CDR3 bases are TGTGCCAAAAGGGTGGACACCGGGGAGCTGTTTTTT. Amino acid sequence: CAKRVDTGELFF. The entire variable domain, with the rest obtained from reference TRBV5-8 and TRBJ2-2, is as follows: EAGVTQSPTHLIKTRGQQATLRCSPISGHTSVYWYQQALGLGLQFLLWYDEGEERNRGNFPPRFSGRQFPNYSSELNVNALELEDSALYLCAKRVDTGELFFGEGSRLTVL.

CDR3 in amino acids: CASSVGWGQGGGYTF. The CDR3 DNA reads as TGTGCCAGCAGCGTAGGTTGGGGACAGGGTGGCGGCTACACCTTC. V and J are TRBV7-2 and TRBJ1-2, with 9 nucleotides matching TRBD1. Germline CDR1 SGHTA, CDR2 FQGNSA. V was clipped by 5 bases and J by 8 bases; unmatched bases: 12. The CDR3 runs 15 residues.

The CDR3: CASSWGGYTEAFF. As DNA, the CDR3 is TGTGCCAGCAGTTGGGGCGGATACACTGAAGCTTTCTTT. This chain links TRBV6-5 with TRBJ1-1; weak D call: TRBD1 (5 bases). This CDR3 spans 13 amino acids. Germline CDR1 reads MNHEY; CDR2 reads SVGAGI. Trimming cost V 4 bases and J 3 bases, with 9 bases left between them.

This chain links TRBV6-1 with TRBJ1-2; a possible D gene is TRBD1 (5 bases). V lost 5 bases and J 4 bases, leaving 8 bases between the germline ends. CDR3 length equals 12 residues. Looked up from germline, CDR1 is MNHNS and CDR2 is SASEGT. The CDR3 DNA is TGTGCCAGCAGTTGGGGCACCTATGGCTACACCTTC. This encodes CASSWGTYGYTF.

The gene calls are TRBV5-1 and TRBJ1-2; TRBD1 aligns across 7 bases. This CDR3 is built from 15 residues. Germline V gives CDR1 SGHRS, CDR2 YFSETQ. Trimming took 1 base from V and 2 from J; bases not matched to a gene: 5. CDR3 loop: CASSLLPTGNYGYTF. The CDR3 region has the DNA TGCGCCAGCAGCTTGTTGCCGACAGGGAACTATGGCTACACCTTC. Using reference TRBV5-1 and TRBJ1-2 for the parts outside the CDR3, the full variable domain is KAGVTQTPRYLIKTRGQQVTLSCSPISGHRSVSWYQQTPGQGLQFLFEYFSETQRNKGNFPGRFSGRQFSNSRSEMNVSTLELGDSALYLCASSLLPTGNYGYTFGSGTRLTVV.

Only a few counts were recorded for this clone. The V and J genes are TRBV19 and TRBJ2-2; D remains unclear. V lost 3 bases and J lost 3, with 14 bases in between. Germline CDR1 reads LNHDA; CDR2 reads SQIVND (reference sequence). The CDR3 runs to 16 residues. The CDR3 loop reads CASSIGMMPYTGELFF. Written as DNA, the CDR3 is TGTGCCAGTAGTATTGGGATGATGCCGTACACCGGGGAGCTGTTTTTT.

This CDR3 reads CAISDPNHGEKLFF. DNA for the CDR3: TGTGCCATCAGTGACCCGAATCACGGTGAAAAACTGTTTTTT. V usage is TRBV10-3 and J usage is TRBJ1-4; the D is unclear. The CDR3 consists of 14 residues. The V gene's germline CDR1 is ENHRY and CDR2 SYGVKD. Trimming removed 3 bases from V and 7 bases from J, with 12 bases in between.

This clone was observed a few times. This chain links TRBV10-1 with TRBJ1-2; D possibly corresponds to TRBD1 (6 bases). Germline CDR1 and CDR2: WNHNN and SYGVQD (reference sequence). This CDR3 has 13 residues. Trimming shortened V by 6 bases and J by 2 bases, and 10 bases separated the two germline ends. The chain's CDR3 is CASSKDRNYGYTF. CDR3 DNA sequence: TGCGCCAGCAGCAAGGACAGAAACTATGGCTACACCTTC.

V usage is TRBV7-3 and J usage is TRBJ2-1; 10 nucleotides agree with TRBD2. The CDR3 sequence is 16 residues long. The V segment lost 5 bases and the J segment 8 bases; nucleotides outside the gene matches: 12. Per germline, CDR1 SGHTA and CDR2 FQGTGA. The CDR3, as DNA: TGTGCCAGCAGCCCGTCCGGGCTAGCGGGGGAGGATGAGCAGTTCTTC. Protein: CASSPSGLAGEDEQFF. The whole variable domain, remainder taken from reference TRBV7-3 and TRBJ2-1, is GAGVSQTPSNKVTEKGKYVELRCDPISGHTALYWYRQSLGQGPEFLIYFQGTGAADDSGLPNDRFFAVRPEGSVSTLKIQRTERGDSAVYLCASSPSGLAGEDEQFFGPGTRLTVL.